This T cell receptor (beta chain) was captured in a study of long-term antiretroviral therapy in people with HIV. Germline CDR1 and CDR2: MDHEN and SYDVKM. This CDR3 region has 16 residues. Germline trimming cut 5 bases from V and 6 bases from J; bases unmatched to any gene: 10. It was version v3.0 of the immunoSEQ assay that was run at survey level. Clones were read by immunoSEQ multiplex PCR, and TCRdb kept only the in-frame ones, dropping some. This sample has 40,000 to 50,000 clones, with about 94% found just once. The V call is TRBV28, the J call TRBJ2-2, with 9 bases matching TRBD1. This receptor was obtained from a man in his thirties or forties with HIV. Material: unsorted PBMCs, obtained around 9 years after starting antiretroviral therapy. In DNA form, the CDR3 reads TGTGCCAGCAGTCGAGCTGGGACAGGGTTGGCCGGGGAGCTGTTTTTT. Its protein is CASSRAGTGLAGELFF.